The sequence of this T cell receptor beta chain was determined in a study of kidney transplant recipient with SARS-CoV-2 infection. As concerns this clonotype: This may be a read error: a much more frequent sequence differs by one nucleotide. This CDR3 is missing its conserved last phenylalanine or tryptophan, likely due to a read error.

MiXCR, run by TCRdb on the reads, gives a single entry per CDR3 protein. The sample lists about 250,000 distinct CDR3 sequences; under 35% were seen once. V gave up 5 bases and J gave up 4 bases, with 23 bases separating them. The CDR3 length is 17 residues. Germline V lookup: CDR1 MNHNS, CDR2 SASEGT. The sample in question was a blood sample, obtained at baseline and between days 110 and 120 from a kidney transplant recipient. This clonotype was obtained from a male patient younger than 45 who had COVID-19 and was a kidney transplant recipient. Some T cells may possibly be graft donor cells. The chain couples TRBV6-1 to TRBJ1-2, with no clear D. The CDR3 DNA reads as TGTGCCAGCAGTCTGGGAGCCTCTATGCGAAAGACCTATGGCTACACCCTC. Translation gives CASSLGASMRKTYGYTL.